The 7 T cell receptor beta chains below were found in one sample sequenced in a study of cytotoxic CD8 clonotypes in ibrutinib-treated CLL. Libraries were prepared by immunoSEQ multiplex PCR; TCRdb keeps only in-frame clonotypes and omits some of them. The table records 130,000 or so clones, approximately 85% of them present only once. This sample comprised PBMCs, obtained after 24 months of ibrutinib treatment. The source is a human donor with chronic lymphocytic leukemia.

The CDR3 here is CASRQGAGNTIYF. The DNA for the CDR3 is TGTGCCAGTCGACAGGGGGCTGGAAACACCATATATTTT. The J gene is TRBJ1-3, the V gene TRBV19, with 9 bases that match TRBD1. The CDR3 is 13 residues long. J gave up 2 bases and V 8 bases, and 1 base lay outside the gene matches. Per germline, CDR1 LNHDA and CDR2 SQIVND (reference sequence). The entire variable domain, with the rest obtained from reference TRBV19 and TRBJ1-3, is as follows: DGGITQSPKYLFRKEGQNVTLSCEQNLNHDAMYWYRQDPGQGLRLIYYSQIVNDFQKGDIAEGYSVSREKKESFPLTVTSAQKNPTAFYLCASRQGAGNTIYFGEGSWLTVV.

The chain links TRBV6-1 to TRBJ1-3; D not certain. This CDR3 spans 14 amino acids. Germline V gene data show CDR1 as MNHNS and CDR2 as SASEGT. Trimming took 2 bases from V and 2 from J, leaving 7 bases between them. CDR3: CASSEQMTGNTIYF. The CDR3 coding sequence is TGTGCCAGCAGTGAACAGATGACTGGAAACACCATATATTTT.

The chain links TRBV7-2 to TRBJ2-7, with no clear D. V lost 6 bases and J 2 bases, leaving 8 bases between the germline ends. There are 12 residues in the CDR3. CDR1 SGHTA and CDR2 FQGNSA come from the germline V gene. In DNA form, the CDR3 reads TGTGCCAGCAGTTCAACCCCCTACGAGCAGTACTTC. It encodes CASSSTPYEQYF.

This clone was detected a few times. The chain recombines TRBV7-2 with TRBJ1-1; possible D gene TRBD1, 6 bases. The CDR3 is made up of 14 amino acids. Trimming shortened V by 6 bases and J by 5 bases, and 16 bases separated the two germline ends. Germline lookup yields CDR1 SGHTA and CDR2 FQGNSA. CDR3 residues: CASRWGAGSTEAFF. The CDR3 region has the DNA TGTGCCAGCAGGTGGGGGGCGGGTTCGACTGAAGCTTTCTTT.

The chain has TRBV4-2 and TRBJ1-2, with 11 bases matching TRBD1. Germline V lookup: CDR1 LGHNA, CDR2 YNFKEQ. The CDR3 is made up of 17 amino acids. V shed 4 bases and J 1 base; nucleotides not matched to a gene: 8. CDR3 region: CASSRDLGQGVNYGYTF. CDR3 coding DNA: TGTGCCAGCAGCCGCGACCTGGGACAGGGGGTTAACTATGGCTACACCTTC.

V gene TRBV7-3 combines with J gene TRBJ2-1; 8 bases are shared with TRBD2. Looked up from germline, CDR1 is SGHTA and CDR2 is FQGTGA. This CDR3 has 12 residues. Trimming removed 4 bases from V and 16 bases from J; junction bases left unmatched: 9. CDR3 amino acids: CASSSPGTRRFF. Written as DNA, the CDR3 is TGTGCCAGCAGCTCCCCTGGGACTAGGCGATTCTTC.

This rearrangement joins TRBV7-2 to TRBJ2-2; D perhaps matches TRBD2 (7 bases). Germline-derived CDR1 and CDR2 are SGHTA and FQGNSA. The CDR3 sequence is 16 residues long. Deletions cut 2 bases from V and 5 bases from J, with 15 bases between. The CDR3 nucleotides read TGTGCCAGCAGCTTAAACGGGGGGCGACGGACCGGGGAGCTGTTTTTT. Amino acid sequence: CASSLNGGRRTGELFF.